These 18 T cell receptor beta chains share one sample of origin, sequenced in a study of Tregs in tolerant kidney transplant recipients. Assay used: immunoSEQ multiplex PCR; TCRdb lists only in-frame clones, some missing. This sample's clone table lists 25,000 or so clones. Recipients received nonmyeloablative bone marrow transplants from related graft donors, with transient mixed chimerism. Sequencing used CD4+ T cells from blood (PBMCs), obtained 6 months after the transplant. Source of these receptors: a human patient who received a combined kidney and bone marrow transplant. Some T cells may be supplied by the graft donor.

Regarding this clone: The read is 3 residues too short to cover the CDR3 end, so that end is filled in from the germline J gene. The rearrangement links TRBV28 to TRBJ1-4; 7 nucleotides match TRBD1. CDR3 length: 18 amino acids. Germline V lookup: CDR1 MDHEN, CDR2 SYDVKM. The junction had 14 bases not matched to a gene; V was cut back by 2 bases and J by 5 bases. The CDR3 reads CASSLRGRSNRRNEKLFF. CDR3 bases read: TGTGCCAGCAGTTTAAGGGGGCGTTCTAATAGGCGGAATGAAAAA.

With regard to this clone: The read ends 3 residues early relative to the CDR3; the germline J gene fills the gap. V gene TRBV19 combines with J gene TRBJ2-7; D possibly uses TRBD1 or TRBD2 (5 bases each). The CDR3 extends over 13 amino acids. Trimming took off 10 bases at V and 4 bases at J, with 17 bases between the two ends. Germline V gene lookup returns CDR1 LNHDA and CDR2 SQIVND (reference sequence). CDR3 sequence: CATKERGGYEQYF. The CDR3 bases that were read are TGTGCCACCAAGGAGAGGGGTGGGTACGAG. The full variable domain, completed using reference TRBV19 and TRBJ2-7, is DGGITQSPKYLFRKEGQNVTLSCEQNLNHDAMYWYRQDPGQGLRLIYYSQIVNDFQKGDIAEGYSVSREKKESFPLTVTSAQKNPTAFYLCATKERGGYEQYFGPGTRLTVT.

Points on this clone: The read ends 3 residues before the CDR3 terminus; that terminus is restored from the germline J gene. This chain links TRBV5-1 with TRBJ2-1; 10 positions agree with TRBD2. From germline, CDR1 is SGHRS and CDR2 YFSETQ. J gave up 7 bases and V 1 base, and 8 bases lay outside the gene matches. The CDR3 contains 16 residues. The sequenced part of the CDR3 DNA is TGCGCCAGCAGCTTGTACGCTAGCGGGAGCTATAATGAG. It translates to CASSLYASGSYNE. In full, the CDR3 is CASSLYASGSYNEQFF.

Turning to this clone: The read stops 3 residues short of the end of the CDR3; the missing end is completed from the germline J gene. This rearrangement joins TRBV20-1 to TRBJ2-1; possible D gene TRBD1, 6 bases. Germline CDR1 and CDR2: DFQATT and SNEGSKA (reference sequence). The CDR3 runs 14 residues. Between the trimmed V and J ends, which lost 6 bases and 6 bases, there was a span of 18 bases. Incomplete CDR3 DNA: TGCAGTGCGCGACAGGCGGTAGGGTTCAATGAG. Translating it yields CSARQAVGFNE. The entire CDR3 protein reads CSARQAVGFNEQFF.

Remarks on this clone: The read falls 3 residues short of the CDR3 end, and the missing part is taken from the germline J gene. The V gene is TRBV30, the J gene TRBJ1-2, with D possibly matching TRBD1 (5 bases). The CDR3 loop spans 13 amino acids. CDR1 is GTSNPN and CDR2 is SVGIG in the germline V gene (reference sequence). V was trimmed by 2 bases and J by 6 bases, leaving 13 bases between them. The CDR3 reads CAWSNNRHHGYTF. Incomplete CDR3 DNA: TGTGCCTGGAGTAATAACAGGCATCATGGC.

Turning to this clone: The read comes to an end 3 residues before the CDR3 does, leaving the germline J gene to fill in the end. The rearrangement uses TRBV7-9 and TRBJ1-6, with D perhaps matching TRBD1 (5 bases). The CDR3 is made up of 13 amino acids. The ends were cut back, 2 bases at V and 9 bases at J, with 8 bases in the middle. Looked up from germline, CDR1 is SEHNR and CDR2 is FQNEAQ (reference sequence). The CDR3 region is CASSLQGGSPLHF. The covered CDR3 bases are TGTGCCAGCAGCTTACAGGGCGGTTCACCC.

CDR3 sequence: CASSLASGKHQPQHF. The CDR3 bases that were read are TGTGCCAGCAGCTTAGCGAGCGGAAAACATCAGCCC. V is TRBV7-8 and J is TRBJ1-5; D unclear. The read is 3 residues too short to cover the CDR3 end, so that end is filled in from the germline J gene. CDR1 and CDR2 from the germline V gene are SGHVS and FQNEAQ. V was pared by 0 bases and J by 5 bases, with 11 bases between. CDR3 length equals 15 residues.

A word on this clone: Coverage ceases 3 residues before the CDR3 finishes, and the germline J gene fills in the end. The V call is TRBV7-2, the J call TRBJ2-2; D unresolved. Looked up from germline, CDR1 is SGHTA and CDR2 is FQGNSA. The CDR3 extends over 13 amino acids. V shed 5 bases and J shed 7 bases, with 11 bases lying between them. Incomplete CDR3 DNA: TGTGCCAGCAGCCCCCGTGGTAGCGGGGAG. Translated: CASSPRGSGE. The whole CDR3 protein is CASSPRGSGELFF.

In the case of this clone: The missing CDR3 end, 3 residues past where the read stops, is filled in from the germline J gene. The chain couples TRBV6-2 or TRBV6-3 to TRBJ1-5; 10 bases map to TRBD1. With 6 bases clipped from V and 2 bases from J, the junction kept 1 base outside the gene matches. The CDR3 extends over 14 amino acids. Germline CDR1 and CDR2: MNHEY and SVGEGT. This CDR3 is CASRGTGGNQPQHF. The sequenced CDR3 bases are TGTGCCAGCAGGGGGACAGGGGGCAATCAGCCC.

As regards this clone: With the read ending 3 residues before the CDR3 end, the germline J gene is used to fill in that end. The chain carries TRBV6-2 or TRBV6-3 and TRBJ2-7; D gene ambiguous. Trimming shortened V by 5 bases and J by 2 bases, and 7 bases separated the two germline ends. The length of the CDR3 is 12 residues. CDR1 and CDR2 (germline): MNHEY, SVGEGT. The CDR3 here is CASSPLAYEQYF. CDR3 bases read: TGTGCCAGCAGTCCGCTAGCCTACGAG.

As regards this clone: The read ends 3 residues before the CDR3 terminus; that terminus is restored from the germline J gene. This chain uses TRBV20-1 with TRBJ1-2; 8 nucleotides align to TRBD1. CDR1 is DFQATT, CDR2 SNEGSKA, per germline (reference sequence). The junction had 12 bases not matched to a gene; V was cut back by 6 bases and J by 0 bases. CDR3 size: 16 residues. The CDR3 DNA, read in part, is TGCAGTGCGGAGGACAGGGTTAGGGTAGCTAACTATGGC. Its protein product is CSAEDRVRVANYG. The CDR3 as a whole reads CSAEDRVRVANYGYTF.

Notes on this clone: The sequenced fragment ends 3 residues before the CDR3 boundary, so the rest is inferred from the germline J gene. This rearrangement joins TRBV5-1 to TRBJ1-4; a possible D gene is TRBD1 (5 bases). This CDR3 spans 16 amino acids. Trimming stripped 2 bases from V and 4 bases from J, with 15 bases between. CDR1 and CDR2 from the germline V gene are SGHRS and YFSETQ. CDR3 protein: CASSLEGGAYNEKLFF. Partial CDR3 DNA: TGCGCCAGCAGCTTAGAAGGCGGGGCCTATAATGAAAAA.

Notes on this clone: The read ends 3 residues early relative to the CDR3; the germline J gene fills the gap. The chain links TRBV11-2 to TRBJ1-3; 10 bases agree with TRBD1. This CDR3 has 15 amino acids. CDR1 and CDR2 from the germline V gene are SGHAT and FQNNGV. Trimming removed 5 bases from V and 8 bases from J; junction bases left unmatched: 9. CDR3 protein: CASSPLGTGVYTIYF. CDR3 bases read: TGTGCCAGCAGCCCCCTAGGGACAGGGGTATACACC.

With respect to this clone: From the germline J gene comes the end of the CDR3, since the read stops 3 residues before it. The chain joins TRBV5-4 to TRBJ1-1; D may be TRBD1 (5 bases). The CDR3 length is 15 residues. Germline V gives CDR1 SGHNT, CDR2 YYREEE (reference sequence). The ends were cut back, 0 bases at V and 4 bases at J, with 13 bases in the middle. The part of the CDR3 DNA that was read is TGTGCCAGCAGCTTGGCGGTGGGGGGATCCACTGAA. Its translation is CASSLAVGGSTE. The whole CDR3 protein is CASSLAVGGSTEAFF.

A word on this clone: The missing CDR3 end, 3 residues past where the read stops, is filled in from the germline J gene. The gene calls are TRBV5-1 and TRBJ1-2, with 7 bases aligning to TRBD1. CDR1 is SGHRS and CDR2 is YFSETQ in the germline V gene. CDR3 length: 14 amino acids. Partial CDR3 DNA: TGCGCCAGCAGCCCTTCCGGGCAGGGGGACGGC. Translated: CASSPSGQGDG. In full, the CDR3 reads CASSPSGQGDGYTF.

The CDR3 sequence is CASSFRLDPYEQYF. The CDR3 bases that were read are TGTGCCAGCAGCTTTAGACTAGACCCCTACGAG. This sequence joins TRBV11-2 and TRBJ2-7; D possibly corresponds to TRBD2 (6 bases). Read sequence stops 3 residues before the CDR3 end, and the germline J gene provides the missing end. The V gene's germline CDR1 is SGHAT and CDR2 FQNNGV. Trimming removed 3 bases at V and 2 bases at J, with 11 bases between. CDR3 length equals 14 residues.

Worth noting for this clone: The sequenced fragment ends 3 residues before the CDR3 boundary, so the rest is inferred from the germline J gene. The V and J genes are TRBV29-1 and TRBJ2-5; D is unresolved. CDR1 and CDR2 (germline): SQVTM, ANQGSEA. The CDR3 has 12 amino acids. Trimming shortened V by 3 bases and J by 6 bases, and 11 bases separated the two germline ends. The CDR3 bases that were read are TGCAGCGTTGATTTACTAAGCAAGACC. Its protein is CSVDLLSKT. The full CDR3 protein is CSVDLLSKTQYF.

Notes on this clone: The sequence runs out 3 residues before the end of the CDR3; the remainder is reconstructed from the germline J gene. This chain uses TRBV5-1 with TRBJ1-1; the match to TRBD1 covers 7 bases. The CDR3 covers 12 residues. The germline CDR1 and CDR2 sequences are SGHRS and YFSETQ. The DNA read from the CDR3 is TGCGCCAGCAGCCAAGGGACAGCCGAA. Translation: CASSQGTAE. In full, the CDR3 is CASSQGTAEAFF.